This TCR beta chain derives from a study of immune evolution from preneoplasia to lung adenocarcinoma. Notes on the study in general: Normal lung had the highest top T cell clone frequencies.

Two lung cancer pathologists independently confirmed each histologic diagnosis. CDR1 SGHTA and CDR2 FQGTGA come from the germline V gene. This CDR3 spans 16 amino acids. The junction had 10 bases not matched to a gene; V was cut back by 5 bases and J by 3 bases. TCRdb's copy holds only in-frame clones and misses some; the assay was immunoSEQ multiplex PCR. This table has some 5,000 clones, less than 80% appearing once. A word on this clone: No antigen is known for it.

The sequence derives from a person between 60 and 80 years old with lung adenocarcinoma. The source material was FFPE adjacent normal lung tissue. The chain joins TRBV7-3 to TRBJ2-1, with 7 bases identical to TRBD2. CDR3 amino acids: CASSPRAGPYYNEQFF. In DNA, the CDR3 is TGTGCCAGCAGCCCCCGAGCGGGACCTTACTACAATGAGCAGTTCTTC.